The entry below describes one T cell receptor beta chain. Its antigen is not known. TCRdb itself ran the reads through MiXCR, one entry per CDR3 protein. The sample holds 350,000 to 550,000 distinct CDR3 sequences; roughly 30% are singletons and the top ten take roughly 13%. This record comes from a study of T cell repertoires in cytomegalovirus infection. Study context: Through public TCR beta signatures, both CMV infection and matching HLA type were indicated. Study-level points and caveats: Dominating the ex vivo response were HLA-C-restricted CMV-specific TCR beta clonotypes.

This CDR3 comprises 14 residues. Trimming stripped 4 bases from V and 10 bases from J, with 18 bases between. Germline V gives CDR1 LNHNV, CDR2 YYDKDF (reference sequence). The receptor was derived from a human donor in good health (CMV status not recorded). Some clones in this sample may be carry-over from other donors' samples. Sequenced material: PBMCs. The chain uses TRBV15 and TRBJ2-3; the D gene is possibly TRBD1 (6 bases). The CDR3 loop is CATSIPGHRGAQYF. The CDR3 DNA sequence: TGTGCCACCAGCATACCGGGACATCGGGGTGCGCAGTATTTT.